The clone carrying this T cell receptor beta chain was counted ten times or more. Its target is not known. The source of the sample is a study of T cells in Graves' hyperthyroidism and ophthalmopathy. Study-wide points: Ophthalmopathy cases were set apart from stable hyperthyroidism by a 13 V-J model. The model anticipated ophthalmopathy a median around six months pre-onset.

From RNA transcripts, TCR beta CDR3 regions were amplified. First-round RT-PCR targeting the TCR CDR3 was performed with the HTBI primer set. MiXCR was run by TCRdb on the multiplex PCR reads, yielding one entry per CDR3 protein. This sample carries fewer than 650,000 distinct CDR3 sequences, 14% of them seen once, and the ten largest clones take roughly 7.1%. Unmatched junction bases numbered 12, after V lost 5 bases and J lost 4 bases. CDR3 length equals 16 residues. Germline V gene lookup returns CDR1 SGHTA and CDR2 FQGNSA. The chain carries TRBV7-2 and TRBJ1-2, with TRBD1 matching 8 bases. The sequence derives from a woman aged 18 to 35 with Graves' ophthalmopathy. The sample comprised blood. As DNA, the CDR3 is TGTGCCAGCAGCCGCGGACAGGGCCCTTCTCTCTATGGCTACACCTTC. Amino acid sequence: CASSRGQGPSLYGYTF.